The T cell receptor beta chain under discussion was sequenced for a study of cytomegalovirus exposure and HLA in healthy donors. Findings and caveats of the study: Confirmation in vitro established that a few CMV-associated chains were specific for CMV antigens. A later analysis linked around 15,000 TCR beta sequences to HLA alleles at 0.05 false discovery rate.

This CDR3 region has 15 residues. The V gene lost 1 base and the J gene lost 0 bases, with 7 bases spanning the gap. CDR1 is KGHSH, CDR2 LQKENI, per germline. PCR used 60 Vbeta primers and 13 Jbeta primers. Authors' data handling: About 11 million of some 80 million unique TCR beta chains were shared, per a later count. Data came from immunoSEQ multiplex PCR; TCRdb stores just in-frame clones and leaves some out. The V and J calls and clone size were taken over from that table, and D and trimming were inferred from the DNA. The sample has 150,000 to 200,000 clones, roughly 68% seen once. Worth noting for this clone: Its antigen is still unknown.

The rearrangement joins TRBV18 to TRBJ2-1; no firm D call. The source of this sequence is a woman aged 30 to 39 in good health and CMV-seronegative. The sequenced sample consisted of PBMCs. CDR3 residues: CASSPLESSYNEQFF. The CDR3 DNA follows: TGTGCCAGCTCACCACTAGAGAGCTCCTACAATGAGCAGTTCTTC.